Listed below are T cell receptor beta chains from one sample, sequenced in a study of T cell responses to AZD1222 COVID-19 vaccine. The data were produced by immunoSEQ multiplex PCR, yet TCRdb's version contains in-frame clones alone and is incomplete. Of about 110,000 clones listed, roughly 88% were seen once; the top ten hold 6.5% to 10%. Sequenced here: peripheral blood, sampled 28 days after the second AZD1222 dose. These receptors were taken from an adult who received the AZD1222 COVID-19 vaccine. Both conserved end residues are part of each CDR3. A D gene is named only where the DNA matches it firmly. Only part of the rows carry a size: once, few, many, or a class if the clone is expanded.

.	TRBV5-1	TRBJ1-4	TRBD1	TGCGCCAGCAGCTTGCTCGGTTCAGGGGGCGGTGAAAAACTGTTTTTT	CASSLLGSGGGEKLFF
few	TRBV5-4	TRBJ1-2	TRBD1	TGTGCCAGCAGCTCGGATTTCGGGACAGGGGATGGCTACACCTTC	CASSSDFGTGDGYTF
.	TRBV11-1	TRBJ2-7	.	TGTGCCAGCAGCTTAGGGGTCCTTACCTACGAGCAGTACTTC	CASSLGVLTYEQYF
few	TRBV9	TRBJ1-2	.	TGTGCCAGCAGCGTAGATAGCTCTCGCAGGGAAACTAACTATGGCTACACCTTC	CASSVDSSRRETNYGYTF
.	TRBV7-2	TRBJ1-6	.	TGTGCCAGCAGCCCCCGGACAGAGATGAATTCACCCCTCCACTTT	CASSPRTEMNSPLHF
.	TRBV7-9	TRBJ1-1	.	TGTGCCAGCAGCTCCGGCGACAACCTGAACACTGAAGCTTTCTTT	CASSSGDNLNTEAFF
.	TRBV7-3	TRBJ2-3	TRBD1	TGTGCCAGCAGCTTACAGGGGACAGATGGAGATACGCAGTATTTT	CASSLQGTDGDTQYF
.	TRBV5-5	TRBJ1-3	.	TGTGCCAGCAGCTTGTGGGGGGTAGGACGCTCTGGAAACACCATATATTTT	CASSLWGVGRSGNTIYF
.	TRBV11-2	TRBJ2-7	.	TGTGCCAGCAGCTTAGGAACACGGATCTACGAGCAGTACTTC	CASSLGTRIYEQYF
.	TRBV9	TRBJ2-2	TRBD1	TGTGCCAGCAGTCGCCTTACAGGGGCGGACACCGGGGAGCTGTTTTTT	CASSRLTGADTGELFF
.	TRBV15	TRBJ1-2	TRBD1	TGTGCCACCAGCAGAGATCAGGGGGCGAATTACCCCTATGGCTACACCTTC	CATSRDQGANYPYGYTF
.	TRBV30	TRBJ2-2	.	TGTGCCTGGAGTGCCACAGGCCACGACCTATACCGGGAGCTGTTTTTT	CAWSATGHDLYRELFF
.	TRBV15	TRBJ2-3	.	TGTGCCACCAGCAGATCCCCCACAGATACGCAGTATTTT	CATSRSPTDTQYF
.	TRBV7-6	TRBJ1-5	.	TGTGCCAGCAGCTTAGACAGCTTTAGCAATCAGCCCCAGCATTTT	CASSLDSFSNQPQHF
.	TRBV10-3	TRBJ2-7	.	TGTGCCATCAGGGATACGCGGGGCTACGAGCAGTACTTC	CAIRDTRGYEQYF
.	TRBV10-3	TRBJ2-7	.	TGTGCCAGCAGCATGGGCGGAGGTTCGTGGGAGCAGTACTTC	CASSMGGGSWEQYF
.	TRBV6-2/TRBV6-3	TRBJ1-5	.	TGTGCCAGCAGTTACGTACGTGCAGCCTTAAATCAGCCCCAGCATTTT	CASSYVRAALNQPQHF
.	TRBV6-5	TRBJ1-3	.	TGTGCCAGCAGTTACACCCGGACAGCCCCTGGAAACACCATATATTTT	CASSYTRTAPGNTIYF
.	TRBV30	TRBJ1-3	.	TGTGCCTGGAGTGTAGCACTGTACTCTGGAAACACCATATATTTT	CAWSVALYSGNTIYF
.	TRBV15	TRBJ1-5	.	TGTGCCACCAGCAGAGCGGATTGGGCCAATCAGCCCCAGCATTTT	CATSRADWANQPQHF
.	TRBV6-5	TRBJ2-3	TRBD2	TGTGCCAGCAGTTATAGCGGGGGGGGGCCAGATACGCAGTATTTT	CASSYSGGGPDTQYF
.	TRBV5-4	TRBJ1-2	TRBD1	TGTGCCAGCAGATTACGAGGGACAGCTAACTATGGCTACACCTTC	CASRLRGTANYGYTF
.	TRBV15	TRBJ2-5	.	TGTGCCACCAGCAGAGTTAACCCGCAAGAGACCCAGTACTTC	CATSRVNPQETQYF
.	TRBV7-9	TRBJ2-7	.	TGTGCCAGCAGCCCACAGACAAACACCTACGAGCAGTACTTC	CASSPQTNTYEQYF
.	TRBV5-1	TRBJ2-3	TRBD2	TGCGCCAGCAGCCGCGGGGGGCCGGGCACAGATACGCAGTATTTT	CASSRGGPGTDTQYF
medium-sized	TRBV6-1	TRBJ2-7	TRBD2	TGTGCCAGCAGTGAAAGGTCTAGCGGGGGGTATGAGCAGTACTTC	CASSERSSGGYEQYF
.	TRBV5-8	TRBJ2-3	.	TGTGCCAGCAGCTTTAACGGGGAACCCACAGATACGCAGTATTTT	CASSFNGEPTDTQYF
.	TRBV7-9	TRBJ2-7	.	TGTGCCAGCAGCTTAAGGGGCGGGGTCGCCCCCTTGGCCGAGCAGTACTTC	CASSLRGGVAPLAEQYF
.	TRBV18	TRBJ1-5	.	TGTGCCAGCTCACCAGGGGGACCAGTATCTCAGCCCCAGCATTTT	CASSPGGPVSQPQHF
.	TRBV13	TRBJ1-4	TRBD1	TGTGCCAGCAGCTTAGGGGGACAGACTAATGAAAAACTGTTTTTT	CASSLGGQTNEKLFF
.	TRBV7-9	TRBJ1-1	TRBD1	TGTGCCAGCAGCTTAGGAGGCAGGGGGGCTTTCTTT	CASSLGGRGAFF
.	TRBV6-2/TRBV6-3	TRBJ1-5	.	TGTGCCAGCAGTTACTCGGGCGGGAATCAGCCCCAGCATTTT	CASSYSGGNQPQHF
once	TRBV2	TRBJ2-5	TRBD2	TGTGCCAGCAGCTCGGGACTAGCGGGGGTTATGGAGACCCAGTACTTC	CASSSGLAGVMETQYF
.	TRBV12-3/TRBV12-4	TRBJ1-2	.	TGTGCCAGCAGTTTAAGGGGAGGTGATGGCTACACCTTC	CASSLRGGDGYTF
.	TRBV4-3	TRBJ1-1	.	TGCGCCAGCAGCCGAGGGACGGTAGTATCTGAAGCTTTCTTT	CASSRGTVVSEAFF
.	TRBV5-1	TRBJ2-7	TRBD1	TGCGCCAGCAGCATGGGACAGGGAAGTTTCGGTGGGCAGTACTTC	CASSMGQGSFGGQYF
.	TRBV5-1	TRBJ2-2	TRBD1	TGCGCCAGCAGCCCCGCCGGGACAGGGGGAACGAACACCGGGGAGCTGTTTTTT	CASSPAGTGGTNTGELFF
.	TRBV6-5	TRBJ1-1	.	TGTGCCATTCGACCGCTGGGACATGGGAACACTGAAGCTTTCTTT	CAIRPLGHGNTEAFF
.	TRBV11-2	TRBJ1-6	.	TGTGCCAGCAGACTAACACCGGGCAATTCACCCCTCCACTTT	CASRLTPGNSPLHF
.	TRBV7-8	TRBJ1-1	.	TGTGCCAGCAGCCATACCAACTGGCGAGCTTTCTTT	CASSHTNWRAFF
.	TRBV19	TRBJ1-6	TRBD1	TGTGCCAGTAGTACAGGACAGGGGAGAGGTTCACCCCTCCACTTT	CASSTGQGRGSPLHF
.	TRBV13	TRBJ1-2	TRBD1	TGTGCCAGCAGGGGACAGGGCGGAAACTATGGCTACACCTTC	CASRGQGGNYGYTF
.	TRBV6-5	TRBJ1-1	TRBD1	TGTGCCAGCAGTTCCCCCGGGACAGGGGGCGGAACTGAAGCTTTCTTT	CASSSPGTGGGTEAFF
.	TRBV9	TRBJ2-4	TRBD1	TGTGCCAGCAGCGCAGGGACAGGGAAAAACATTCAGTACTTC	CASSAGTGKNIQYF
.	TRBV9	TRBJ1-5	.	TGTGCCAGCAGCGCTACGGGAGGCAATCAGCCCCAGCATTTT	CASSATGGNQPQHF